This T cell receptor (beta chain) is drawn from a study of CD8+CD57+ T cells in acquired aplastic anemia. Overall study: Sorted CD4+ and CD8+ cells yielded roughly 3.5 ug of DNA on average.

TCR beta VDJ combinations and CDR3 sequences were profiled from genomic DNA. TCRdb fed the reads into MiXCR, producing one record per CDR3 protein. This table has 200,000 or so distinct CDR3 sequences, 64% appearing once. Trimming removed 4 bases from V and 3 bases from J; junction bases left unmatched: 4. The CDR3 contains 14 residues. CDR1 is LNHDA, CDR2 SQIVND, per germline (reference sequence). Sequenced: sorted CD4+, CD8+, or CD8+CD57+ T cells (not recorded which) from PBMCs. The TCR was taken from a human donor with severe aplastic anemia or a healthy control (not recorded which). The rearrangement links TRBV19 to TRBJ1-1; 8 bases map to TRBD1. The CDR3 sequence is CASSRTGMDTEAFF. The CDR3 nucleotides are TGTGCCAGTAGTAGGACAGGGATGGACACTGAAGCTTTCTTT.